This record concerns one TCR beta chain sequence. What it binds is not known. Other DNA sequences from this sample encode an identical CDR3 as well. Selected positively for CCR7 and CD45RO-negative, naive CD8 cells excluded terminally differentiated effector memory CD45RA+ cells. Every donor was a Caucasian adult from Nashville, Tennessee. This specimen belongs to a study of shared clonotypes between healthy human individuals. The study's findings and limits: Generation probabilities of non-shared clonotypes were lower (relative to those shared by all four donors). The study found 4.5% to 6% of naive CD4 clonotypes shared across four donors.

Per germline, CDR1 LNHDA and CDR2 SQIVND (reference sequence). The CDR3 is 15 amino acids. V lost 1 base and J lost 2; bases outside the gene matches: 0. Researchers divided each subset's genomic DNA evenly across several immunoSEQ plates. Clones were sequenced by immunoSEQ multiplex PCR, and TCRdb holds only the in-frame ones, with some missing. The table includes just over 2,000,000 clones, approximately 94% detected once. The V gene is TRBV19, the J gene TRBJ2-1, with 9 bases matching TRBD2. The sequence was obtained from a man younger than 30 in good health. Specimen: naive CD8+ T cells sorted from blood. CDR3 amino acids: CASSIVAGAYNEQFF. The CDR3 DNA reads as TGTGCCAGTAGTATAGTAGCGGGGGCCTACAATGAGCAGTTCTTC.